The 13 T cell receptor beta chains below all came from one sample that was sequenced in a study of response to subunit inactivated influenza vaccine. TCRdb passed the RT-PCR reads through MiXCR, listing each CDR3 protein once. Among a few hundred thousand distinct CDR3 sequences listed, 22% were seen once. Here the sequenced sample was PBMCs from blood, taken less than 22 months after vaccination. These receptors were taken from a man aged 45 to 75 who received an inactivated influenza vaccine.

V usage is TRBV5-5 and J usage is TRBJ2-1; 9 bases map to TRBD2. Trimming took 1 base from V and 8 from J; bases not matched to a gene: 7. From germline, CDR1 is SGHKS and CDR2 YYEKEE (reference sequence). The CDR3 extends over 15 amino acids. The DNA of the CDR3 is TGTGCCAGCAGCTTGAGAGGACTAGCGTTGGATGAGCAGTTCTTC. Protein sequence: CASSLRGLALDEQFF.

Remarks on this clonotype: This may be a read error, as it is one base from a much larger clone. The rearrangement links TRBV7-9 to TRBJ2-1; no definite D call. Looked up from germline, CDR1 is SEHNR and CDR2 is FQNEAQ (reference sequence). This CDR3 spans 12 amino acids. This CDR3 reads CAGSLAWNEQFF. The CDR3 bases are TGTGCCGGCAGCTTAGCTTGGAATGAGCAGTTCTTC.

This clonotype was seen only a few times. CDR3 coding DNA: TGCACCAGGGTTGGGCCCCAGCATTTT. Its protein product is CTRVGPQHF. The chain carries TRBV20-1 and TRBJ1-5; TRBD1 might be the D (5 bases). The germline V gene encodes CDR1 DFQATT and CDR2 SNEGSKA (reference sequence). The CDR3 sequence is 9 residues long.

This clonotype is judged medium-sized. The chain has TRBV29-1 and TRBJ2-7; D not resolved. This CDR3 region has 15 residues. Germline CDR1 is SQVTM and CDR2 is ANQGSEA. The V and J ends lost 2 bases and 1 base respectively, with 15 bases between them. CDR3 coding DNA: TGCAGCGTTGAAAGGGTAAGGGATAAGTCCTACGAGCAGTACTTC. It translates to CSVERVRDKSYEQYF.

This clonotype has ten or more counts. DNA for the CDR3: TGTGCCACCAGCAGAGAAAGGGATAGCAATCAGCCCCAGCATTTT. This sequence encodes CATSRERDSNQPQHF. The J gene is TRBJ1-5, the V gene TRBV15; unclear D gene. Trimming shortened V by 0 bases and J by 0 bases, and 6 bases separated the two germline ends. The CDR3 contains 15 residues. Looked up from germline, CDR1 is LNHNV and CDR2 is YYDKDF (reference sequence). The full variable domain, in which reference TRBV15 and TRBJ1-5 provide the parts outside the CDR3, is DAMVIQNPRYQVTQFGKPVTLSCSQTLNHNVMYWYQQKSSQAPKLLFHYYDKDFNNEADTPDNFQSRRPNTSFCFLDIRSPGLGDTAMYLCATSRERDSNQPQHFGDGTRLSIL.

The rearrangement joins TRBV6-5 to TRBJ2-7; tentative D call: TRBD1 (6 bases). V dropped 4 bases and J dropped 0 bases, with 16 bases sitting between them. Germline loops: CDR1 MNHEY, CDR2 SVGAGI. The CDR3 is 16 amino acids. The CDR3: CASSFYRTVSSYEQYF. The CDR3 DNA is TGTGCCAGCAGTTTTTATCGGACAGTCAGCTCCTACGAGCAGTACTTC.

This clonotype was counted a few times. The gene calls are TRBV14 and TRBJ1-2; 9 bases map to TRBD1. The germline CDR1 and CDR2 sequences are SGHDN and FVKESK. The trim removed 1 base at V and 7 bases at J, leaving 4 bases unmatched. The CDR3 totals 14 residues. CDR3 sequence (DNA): TGTGCCAGCAGCCAAGGACAGGGGGAGGCTGGCTACACCTTC. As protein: CASSQGQGEAGYTF.

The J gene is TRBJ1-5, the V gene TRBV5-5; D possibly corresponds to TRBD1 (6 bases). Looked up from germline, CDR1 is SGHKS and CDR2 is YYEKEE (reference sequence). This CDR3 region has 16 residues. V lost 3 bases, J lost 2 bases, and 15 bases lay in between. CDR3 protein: CASSWGGAQGNQPQHF. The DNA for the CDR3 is TGTGCCAGCAGCTGGGGGGGGGCCCAGGGCAATCAGCCCCAGCATTTT.

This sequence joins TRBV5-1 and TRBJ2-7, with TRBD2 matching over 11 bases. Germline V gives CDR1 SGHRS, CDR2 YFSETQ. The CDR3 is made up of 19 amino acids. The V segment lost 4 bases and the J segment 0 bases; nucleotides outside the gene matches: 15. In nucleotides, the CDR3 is TGCGCCAGCAGCATACGACCTACGGGACTAGCGGCCGTCTCCTACGAGCAGTACTTC. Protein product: CASSIRPTGLAAVSYEQYF.

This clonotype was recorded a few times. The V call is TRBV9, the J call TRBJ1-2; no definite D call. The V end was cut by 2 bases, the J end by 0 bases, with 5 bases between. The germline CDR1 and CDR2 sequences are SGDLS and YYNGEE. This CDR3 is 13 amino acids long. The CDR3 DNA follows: TGTGCCAGCAGCGTGGAGGCTAACTATGGCTACACCTTC. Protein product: CASSVEANYGYTF.

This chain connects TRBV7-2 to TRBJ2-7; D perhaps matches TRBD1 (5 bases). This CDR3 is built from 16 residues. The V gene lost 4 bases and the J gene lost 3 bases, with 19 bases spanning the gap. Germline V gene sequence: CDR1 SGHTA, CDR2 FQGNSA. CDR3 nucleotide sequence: TGTGCCAGCAGCTCCCCGACCGCAGGGTTAAACTACGAGCAGTACTTC. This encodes CASSSPTAGLNYEQYF. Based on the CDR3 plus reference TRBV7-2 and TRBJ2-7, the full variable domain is GAGVSQSPSNKVTEKGKDVELRCDPISGHTALYWYRQSLGQGLEFLIYFQGNSAPDKSGLPSDRFSAERTGGSVSTLTIQRTQQEDSAVYLCASSSPTAGLNYEQYFGPGTRLTVT.

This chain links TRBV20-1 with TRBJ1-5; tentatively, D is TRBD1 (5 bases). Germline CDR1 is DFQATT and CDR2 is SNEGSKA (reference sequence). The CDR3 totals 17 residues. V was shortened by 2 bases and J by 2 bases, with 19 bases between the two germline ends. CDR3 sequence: CSARKEGRRGGNQPQHF. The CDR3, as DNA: TGCAGTGCTAGAAAAGAGGGACGGAGGGGAGGCAATCAGCCCCAGCATTTT.

The CDR3 is CASSQAVSSTNEKLFF. CDR3 nucleotide sequence: TGTGCCAGCAGCCAAGCAGTCTCCTCAACTAATGAAAAACTGTTTTTT. J is TRBJ1-4 and V is TRBV4-2; D uncertain. Trimming left V 1 base short and J 0 bases short, with 9 bases between. This CDR3 spans 16 amino acids. Germline V gives CDR1 LGHNA, CDR2 YNFKEQ.